This T cell receptor (beta chain) derives from a study of Ad26.COV2.S vaccination and SARS-CoV-2 variants. On the study more broadly: Ad26.COV2.S given intramuscularly, once or twice 56 days apart. Study outcomes and limitations: It was reported that spike-specific CD8+ and CD4+ T cell responses were substantially broad after vaccination. Across vaccine and placebo recipients, the breadth of non-spike TCRs was similar.

CDR1 is SGHRS and CDR2 is YFSETQ in the germline V gene. The length of the CDR3 is 15 residues. The V end lost 3 bases, the J end lost 6 bases, and 13 bases lay between the germline ends. Treatment denoted: around 19 received Ad26.COV2.S at low or high dose, single or two shots; about 5 received placebo; per-sample allocation not given. Following the first vaccine or placebo injection, samples were taken on day 63. The vaccine delivered Wuhan-strain SARS-CoV-2 spike through an Ad26 vector. Libraries were prepared by immunoSEQ multiplex PCR; TCRdb keeps only in-frame clonotypes and omits some of them. This table has about 420,000 clones, 85% to 90% appearing once. This clone was counted a few times. Its specificity is unknown.

This clonotype was obtained from a person aged 18-65 years who received the Ad26.COV2.S COVID-19 vaccine or a placebo. Here the sequenced sample was peripheral blood, taken in a trial of Ad26.COV2.S vaccine versus placebo. The gene calls are TRBV5-1 and TRBJ1-6, with a tentative D call TRBD1 (5 bases). The DNA of the CDR3 is TGCGCCAGCAGCTCCGATCTGCAGGGTAATTCACCCCTCCACTTT. Its translation is CASSSDLQGNSPLHF.